This TCR beta chain is from a study of T-cell memory formation after mild COVID-19. From the 5' RACE reads, TCRdb called clonotypes with MiXCR, one entry per CDR3 protein. The sample records a few hundred thousand distinct CDR3 sequences, about 17% being singletons. The CDR3 length is 15 residues. CDR1 and CDR2 (germline): DFQATT, SNEGSKA (reference sequence). Trimming removed 5 bases at V and 0 bases at J, with 13 bases between. The origin of this receptor is a young man who had mild COVID-19 (a few samples of this study predate the infection). Cell type and time point are not known. The chain employs TRBV20-1 and TRBJ1-4; D gene ambiguous. Source material: PBMCs or a T cell subset sorted from them (not recorded which). CDR3 DNA sequence: TGCAGTGCTCCCAAACCGGCAACAACTAATGAAAAACTGTTTTTT. This gives the protein CSAPKPATTNEKLFF.